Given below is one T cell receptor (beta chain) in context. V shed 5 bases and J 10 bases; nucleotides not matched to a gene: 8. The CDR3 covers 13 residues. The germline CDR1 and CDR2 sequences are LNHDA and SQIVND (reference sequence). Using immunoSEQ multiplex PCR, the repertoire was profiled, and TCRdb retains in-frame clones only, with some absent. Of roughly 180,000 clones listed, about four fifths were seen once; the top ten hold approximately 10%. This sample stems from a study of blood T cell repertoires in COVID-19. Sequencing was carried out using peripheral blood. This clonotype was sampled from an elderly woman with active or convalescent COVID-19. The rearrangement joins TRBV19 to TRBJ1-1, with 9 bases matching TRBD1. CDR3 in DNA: TGTGCCAGTAGTTCCCGACAGGGGGTACGAGCTTTCTTT. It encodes CASSSRQGVRAFF.